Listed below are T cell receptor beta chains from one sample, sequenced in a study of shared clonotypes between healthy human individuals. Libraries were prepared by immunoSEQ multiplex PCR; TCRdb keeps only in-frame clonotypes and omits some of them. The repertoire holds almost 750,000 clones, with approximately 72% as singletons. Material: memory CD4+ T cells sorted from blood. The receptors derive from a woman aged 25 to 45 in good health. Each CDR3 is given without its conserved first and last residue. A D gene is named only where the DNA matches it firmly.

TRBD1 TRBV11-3 ASSKGQAYEQY
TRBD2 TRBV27 ASSLSGSFTYEQY
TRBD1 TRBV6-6 ASSADRVYEQY
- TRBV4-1 ASSQAPTGAKGNTIY
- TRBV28 ASSLAHGDGYT
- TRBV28 ASSLQVNTEAF
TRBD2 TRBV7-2 ASTRAGGSQGGTQY
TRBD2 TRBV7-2 ASSLLRASGSGNEQY
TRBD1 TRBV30 AWSVQGSVEKLF
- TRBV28 ASSPGAGDEKLF
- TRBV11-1 ASKIGGTGELF
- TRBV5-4 ASSWTVQETQY